This T cell receptor (beta chain) came from a study of regulatory T cells in long-lasting Graves disease. The time point denotes: newly diagnosed GD, antithyroid drugs for less than 3 months. Researchers made the TCR library from RNA that was extracted from PBMCs. Graves' disease diagnosis followed American Thyroid Association guidelines. In building TCR beta libraries, iRepertoire HTBI primers were used together with Arm-PCR of CDR3 regions. Under the authors' procedure: Analysis of the samples identified 50 to 70 TRBV and 13 to 15 TRBJ segments. TCRdb passed the multiplex PCR reads through MiXCR, listing each CDR3 protein once. TCRdb, not the original authors, processed these V and J calls. Among approximately 470,000 distinct CDR3 sequences listed, around 15% were seen once. The CDR3 is 15 amino acids. The junction had 6 bases not matched to a gene; V was cut back by 3 bases and J by 5 bases. CDR1 and CDR2 from the germline V gene are SGHTS and YDEGEE.

This clonotype was seen repeatedly, ten times or more. These same records also appear under a second study, on T cells in Graves' hyperthyroidism and ophthalmopathy. As reported in that work: Blood shared most expanded thyroid clonotypes above 0.001.

The sequenced sample was peripheral blood mononuclear cells (PBMCs), obtained at new diagnosis, from a patient treated with antithyroid drugs. The chain uses TRBV5-8 and TRBJ2-1; TRBD2 aligns across 9 bases. The clonotype was recovered from a man aged 40-50 years with Graves disease. CDR3 in amino acids: CASSSSGRIHNEQFF. The CDR3 DNA is TGTGCCAGCAGCTCCAGCGGGAGGATACACAATGAGCAGTTCTTC.